The rows below give T cell receptor beta chains drawn from one sample of a study of cytomegalovirus exposure and HLA in healthy donors. Profiled with immunoSEQ multiplex PCR; TCRdb holds only in-frame clones, not every one. The sample includes roughly 100,000 clones, nearly 15% of them seen just once. Sequencing input: PBMCs. These receptor sequences come from a female donor in good health and CMV-seronegative. CDR3s include the opening cysteine and the closing phenylalanine or tryptophan. The order of the fields is D gene, V gene, clone size, J gene, CDR3 DNA, CDR3 protein. The D gene is left open where the match is weak. Some rows mark clone size as missing; the rest say once, few, many or name a class of expanded clone.

.,TRBV5-5,.,TRBJ2-5,TGTGCCAGCAGCTTGGCCTCCCACCAGGGAGGTTCTGAGACCCAGTACTTC,CASSLASHQGGSETQYF
TRBD1,TRBV7-6,few,TRBJ1-3,TGTGCCAGCAGCTTCCGGGACAGGGAGGAAACCACTGGAAACACCATATATTTT,CASSFRDREETTGNTIYF
TRBD2,TRBV27,.,TRBJ2-3,TGTGCCAGCAGTCGACGGCGTCTAGCGGGACCCACAGATACGCAGTATTTT,CASSRRRLAGPTDTQYF
.,TRBV7-2,.,TRBJ2-1,TGTGCCAGCAGCCCCACTCTCCAGGGTGAGCAGTTCTTC,CASSPTLQGEQFF
.,TRBV5-4,.,TRBJ2-1,TGTGCCAGCAGCTCCAACACTGACAATGGGCAGTTCTTC,CASSSNTDNGQFF
.,TRBV18,.,TRBJ2-7,TGTGCCAGCTCACGCACTCCCTACAGGGAAGGAGACTACGAGCAGTACTTC,CASSRTPYREGDYEQYF
TRBD2,TRBV10-2,.,TRBJ2-1,TGCGCCAGCAGTCTAGCGGGGGGGTACAATGAGCAGTTCTTC,CASSLAGGYNEQFF
.,TRBV30,.,TRBJ1-4,TGTGCCTGGGGGAGGGGGGTCCCCTATGAAAAACTGTTTTTT,CAWGRGVPYEKLFF
.,TRBV6-1,few,TRBJ1-2,TGTGCCAGCAGTGATATCCAGACAGTCCTAGATGGCTACACCTTC,CASSDIQTVLDGYTF
.,TRBV28,.,TRBJ1-1,TGTGCCAGCAGTAGCCCTAGGGGAGGGTGGAACACTGAAGCTTTCTTT,CASSSPRGGWNTEAFF
TRBD1,TRBV5-1,few,TRBJ2-5,TGCGCCAGCAGCTCCCCGGGACAGCAAGAGACCCAGTACTTC,CASSSPGQQETQYF
.,TRBV5-1,.,TRBJ2-3,TGCGCCAGCACAAGTGCGGGGGCCCCAGATACGCAGTATTTT,CASTSAGAPDTQYF
TRBD1,TRBV9,few,TRBJ1-6,TGTGCCAGCAGCGTAGAGGACGGGACAGGGAGGACACCCCTCCACTTT,CASSVEDGTGRTPLHF
TRBD2,TRBV10-3,few,TRBJ2-2,TGTGCCGCTAGCGGGGGGGCCGGAGTCACCGGGGAGCTGTTTTTT,CAASGGAGVTGELFF
TRBD1,TRBV27,few,TRBJ1-2,TGTGCCAGCAGTTTACAGGGACAGGCGGGCTACACCTTC,CASSLQGQAGYTF
.,TRBV28,few,TRBJ1-3,TGTGCCAGCAGCTACCAGGTCTCTGGAAACACCATATATTTT,CASSYQVSGNTIYF
.,TRBV9,.,TRBJ2-3,TGTGCCAGCAGCGTAGGGGGGCGAAGCTCAGATACGCAGTATTTT,CASSVGGRSSDTQYF
.,TRBV28,.,TRBJ2-5,TGTGCCACCACGGCGGGGAGAAATAAGACCCAGTACTTC,CATTAGRNKTQYF
.,TRBV27,few,TRBJ2-7,TGTGCCAGCAGTTTAACTCGGGAGAGCTCCTACGAGCAGTACTTC,CASSLTRESSYEQYF
.,TRBV6-1,few,TRBJ1-5,TGTGCCAGCAGTGCCTCGCGGGAGCCCTTCGGCAATCAGCCCCAGCATTTT,CASSASREPFGNQPQHF
TRBD1,TRBV29-1,few,TRBJ2-4,TGCAGCGTTGAAGATCGGCAGGGGGCGGCGTACATTCAGTACTTC,CSVEDRQGAAYIQYF
TRBD2,TRBV7-2,few,TRBJ2-3,TGTGCCAGCAGCTCTCCGGGAGGAAGAGGCACAGATACGCAGTATTTT,CASSSPGGRGTDTQYF
TRBD1,TRBV7-6,once,TRBJ1-2,TGTGCCAGCAGCCCGGGGGGACAGGCTAACTATGGCTACACCTTC,CASSPGGQANYGYTF
TRBD1,TRBV5-4,.,TRBJ1-4,TGTGCCAGCAGCTTGTGGGGACAGGGGTATAATGAAAAACTGTTTTTT,CASSLWGQGYNEKLFF
TRBD1,TRBV7-3,.,TRBJ1-3,TGTGCCAGCAGCTTAAATCCCCCCGGGACAGTTCCTGGAAACACCATATATTTT,CASSLNPPGTVPGNTIYF
TRBD1,TRBV13,few,TRBJ1-2,TGTGCCAGCAGCTTACTGACAGGGGATTATGGCTACACCTTC,CASSLLTGDYGYTF
.,TRBV5-1,.,TRBJ2-1,TGCGCCAGCAGCTTGGGGGGGGGCGGGGTAAACGAGCAGTTCTTC,CASSLGGGGVNEQFF
.,TRBV11-2,few,TRBJ2-5,TGTGCCAGCAGCTTAGACCGCGGAGTGGTAGAGACCCAGTACTTC,CASSLDRGVVETQYF
.,TRBV28,few,TRBJ1-1,TGTGCCAGCGAGGACACTCAGGCTTTCTTT,CASEDTQAFF
.,TRBV30,few,TRBJ2-1,TGTGCCTGGAGCCTGCAGGGGCACCTTGGGAATGAGCAGTTCTTC,CAWSLQGHLGNEQFF
.,TRBV6-5,few,TRBJ1-1,TGTGCCAGCAGTTACGAGCTGAACACTGAAGCTTTCTTT,CASSYELNTEAFF
.,TRBV6-5,few,TRBJ1-1,TGTGCCAGCAGTTTCCGACAGCCAAAGAACACTGAAGCTTTCTTT,CASSFRQPKNTEAFF
TRBD1,TRBV6-5,.,TRBJ2-5,TGTGCCAGCAGTTACTCCAGGGGGCTGGTGGAGACCCAGTACTTC,CASSYSRGLVETQYF
TRBD1,TRBV27,once,TRBJ2-5,TGTGCCACCTCCGGGACAGATAAAGAGACCCAGTACTTC,CATSGTDKETQYF
TRBD2,TRBV9,few,TRBJ2-5,TGTGCCAGCAGCGCCGGACTAGCGGGAGGGCCCGGGGAGACCCAGTACTTC,CASSAGLAGGPGETQYF
.,TRBV18,.,TRBJ2-7,TGTGCCAGCTCACCACCTTCCGGTTACGAGCAGTACTTC,CASSPPSGYEQYF
TRBD2,TRBV4-2,.,TRBJ2-7,TGTGCCAGCAGCCAAGACCGAGCGGGAGGATACGAGCAGTACTTC,CASSQDRAGGYEQYF
.,TRBV6-5,.,TRBJ1-5,TGTGCCAGCAGTTACCAGCGCCGCGGGGAGCCCCAGCATTTT,CASSYQRRGEPQHF
TRBD2,TRBV7-2,.,TRBJ2-7,TGTGCCAGCAGCCGGACTAGCGGGGAAGAGCAGTACTTC,CASSRTSGEEQYF
.,TRBV29-1,.,TRBJ2-5,TGCAGCGCAGGAGGTGAGACCCAGTACTTC,CSAGGETQYF
.,TRBV9,.,TRBJ2-3,TGTGCCAGCAGCGTAGTAGCTGCAGATACGCAGTATTTT,CASSVVAADTQYF
.,TRBV27,once,TRBJ2-7,TGTGCCAGCAGTTTGGGGACAACCTACGAGCAGTACTTC,CASSLGTTYEQYF